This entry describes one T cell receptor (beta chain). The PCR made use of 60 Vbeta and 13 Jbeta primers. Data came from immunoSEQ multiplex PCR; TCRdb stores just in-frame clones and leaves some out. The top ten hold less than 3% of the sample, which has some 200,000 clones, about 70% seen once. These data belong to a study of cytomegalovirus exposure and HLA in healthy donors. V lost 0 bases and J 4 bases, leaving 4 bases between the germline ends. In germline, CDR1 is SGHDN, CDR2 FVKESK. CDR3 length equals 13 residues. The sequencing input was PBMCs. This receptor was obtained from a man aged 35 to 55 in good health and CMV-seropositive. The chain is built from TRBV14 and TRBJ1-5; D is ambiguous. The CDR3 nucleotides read TGTGCCAGCAGCCAAGACTTTAATCAGCCCCAGCATTTT. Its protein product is CASSQDFNQPQHF.